This T cell receptor (beta chain) is from a study of T cell repertoires in cytomegalovirus infection. A single count supports this clonotype. As yet, its antigen is unknown. The germline V gene encodes CDR1 LNHDA and CDR2 SQIVND (reference sequence). CDR3 length: 16 residues. Deletions cut 3 bases from V and 2 bases from J, with 15 bases between. TCRdb reprocessed the reads with MiXCR, giving one entry per CDR3 protein. The top ten hold 15% to 20% of the sample, which has a few hundred thousand distinct CDR3 sequences, 33% seen once. The sequence derives from a human donor in good health (CMV status not recorded). Some clones in this sample may be carry-over from other donors' samples. The gene calls are TRBV19 and TRBJ2-3, with D possibly being TRBD1 or TRBD2 (5 bases each). Sample: cultured PBMCs, taken from culture after CMV antigen stimulation. The CDR3 protein is CASSIVLGVATDTQYF. As DNA, the CDR3 is TGTGCCAGTAGTATTGTACTAGGGGTGGCCACAGATACGCAGTATTTT.